These 25 T cell receptor beta chains came from one sample sequenced in a study of cytomegalovirus exposure and HLA in healthy donors (dated 2017 in TCRdb). Library preparation used the immunoSEQ multiplex PCR assay. TCRdb mirrors the immuneACCESS table, restricted to in-frame sequences. Some clones are absent from its copies; in checked studies, under half trace to an unresolved V gene, and the reason for the others is unknown. The sample table holds approximately 60,000 clones, of which around 90% were seen once. Over 3% of the sample goes to the ten largest clones. Source material: PBMCs. The receptors come from a man between 18 and 29 years old in good health and CMV-seronegative.

The chain carries TRBV6-6 and TRBJ2-5, with TRBD1 as a possible D gene (6 bases). This CDR3 has 12 amino acids. Trimming stripped 7 bases from V and 5 bases from J, with 11 bases between. Germline CDR1 and CDR2: MNHNY and SVGAGI (reference sequence). CDR3 sequence (DNA): TGTGCCAGCATTGGGGGCGGGGAGACCCAGTACTTC. It codes for CASIGGGETQYF.

The J gene is TRBJ1-3, the V gene TRBV5-6, with 7 bases matching TRBD1. The CDR3 is 17 residues long. Losses at the gene ends were 0 bases for V and 0 bases for J; bases not matched to a gene: 6. Germline CDR1 is SGHDT and CDR2 is YYEEEE. The CDR3 DNA reads as TGTGCCAGCAGCTTGGCGGGACAGATTTCCTCTGGAAACACCATATATTTT. Translation gives CASSLAGQISSGNTIYF.

The chain recombines TRBV21-1 with TRBJ2-5; the DNA was not compared with TRBD1, the D call given in the table. TRBV21-1 is a pseudogene segment. This CDR3 region has 15 residues. The CDR3 DNA sequence: TGTGCCAGCAGCAAAGAAAAACAGGGGAAAGAGACCCAGTACTTC. Its translation is CASSKEKQGKETQYF.

The rearrangement links TRBV14 to TRBJ2-7; 9 bases fit TRBD1. This CDR3 spans 16 amino acids. V was clipped by 6 bases and J by 4 bases; unmatched bases: 13. Germline V lookup: CDR1 SGHDN, CDR2 FVKESK. CDR3 nucleotide sequence: TGTGCCAGCAGTCCCTTTACAGGGGGCGCTTTTTACGAGCAGTACTTC. Its translation: CASSPFTGGAFYEQYF.

In its sample, this clone was seen a few times. The J gene is TRBJ2-7, the V gene TRBV6-5; 10 bases fit TRBD1. This CDR3 comprises 14 residues. Trimming cost V 5 bases and J 5 bases; bases outside gene matches: 6. The germline V gene encodes CDR1 MNHEY and CDR2 SVGAGI. The CDR3 region has the DNA TGTGCCAGCAGTCCCTCCGGGACAGGGGACGAGCAGTACTTC. Translating it yields CASSPSGTGDEQYF.

The CDR3 DNA reads as TGTGCCAGCAGCCAAGTAGCCAGTCGGAGTGGTTACACCTTC. Its translation: CASSQVASRSGYTF. The chain is built from TRBV4-2 and TRBJ1-2; D gene ambiguous. Trimming cost V 1 base and J 11 bases, with 17 bases left between them. Germline V CDR1 and CDR2: LGHNA, YNFKEQ. The length of the CDR3 is 14 residues.

The CDR3, as DNA: TGTGCCAGCACCCCCCATGCGGGAGCCTACAATGAGCAGTTCTTC. It translates to CASTPHAGAYNEQFF. The chain uses TRBV7-9 and TRBJ2-1, with 7 bases that match TRBD2. Trimming took 7 bases from V and 2 from J; bases not matched to a gene: 8. Germline V gene sequence: CDR1 SEHNR, CDR2 FQNEAQ (reference sequence). This CDR3 region has 15 residues.

This chain links TRBV10-3 with TRBJ2-3; 7 nucleotides match TRBD1. The junction had 13 bases not matched to a gene; V was cut back by 11 bases and J by 5 bases. This CDR3 has 14 amino acids. Germline CDR1 and CDR2: ENHRY and SYGVKD. CDR3 nucleotide sequence: TGTGCCGCCTCGACAGGGCCCCCCCTAGATACGCAGTATTTT. Its translation is CAASTGPPLDTQYF.

This clone is a singleton in its sample. This sequence joins TRBV6-5 and TRBJ2-1, with 12 bases that match TRBD2. The CDR3 runs to 15 residues. V was clipped by 2 bases and J by 8 bases; unmatched bases: 4. Germline V gene sequence: CDR1 MNHEY, CDR2 SVGAGI. CDR3 bases: TGTGCCAGCAGTTACGAGACTAGCGGGAGTTATGAGCAGTTCTTC. Residues: CASSYETSGSYEQFF.

The chain is built from TRBV7-9 and TRBJ1-4, with 9 nucleotides matching TRBD1. Germline CDR1 is SEHNR and CDR2 is FQNEAQ (reference sequence). CDR3 length equals 16 residues. V lost 1 base, J lost 7 bases, and 7 bases stayed unmatched. For the CDR3, the DNA is TGTGCCAGCAGCTTAGGGACAGGGGATTCCCCTGAAAAACTGTTTTTT. Protein: CASSLGTGDSPEKLFF.

The V gene is TRBV4-1, the J gene TRBJ2-1; a possible D gene is TRBD2 (6 bases). Germline V gene sequence: CDR1 MGHRA, CDR2 YSYEKL. This CDR3 is 16 amino acids long. Between the trimmed V and J ends, which lost 5 bases and 0 bases, there was a span of 14 bases. The CDR3 region has the DNA TGCGCCAGCAGCAAAGGGACGGGAGTCTCCTACAATGAGCAGTTCTTC. Its protein product is CASSKGTGVSYNEQFF.

This chain links TRBV27 with TRBJ1-5; the D gene is possibly TRBD1 (6 bases). V was clipped by 5 bases and J by 3 bases, with 17 bases between them. The CDR3 is 16 residues long. From germline, CDR1 is MNHEY and CDR2 SMNVEV (reference sequence). The CDR3 loop reads CASSPHQGQPNQPQHF. CDR3 DNA sequence: TGTGCCAGCAGTCCGCATCAGGGGCAGCCCAATCAGCCCCAGCATTTT.

The rearrangement joins TRBV19 to TRBJ2-1; D is undetermined. This CDR3 has 13 amino acids. Germline CDR1 reads LNHDA; CDR2 reads SQIVND (reference sequence). V lost 1 base and J 5 bases, leaving 6 bases between the germline ends. CDR3 protein: CASSIALNNEQFF. Written as DNA, the CDR3 is TGTGCCAGTAGTATAGCACTCAACAATGAGCAGTTCTTC.

This chain connects TRBV30 to TRBJ2-7, with 7 bases matching TRBD1. This CDR3 has 13 amino acids. J was trimmed by 4 bases and V by 5 bases; bases with no gene match: 8. Looked up from germline, CDR1 is GTSNPN and CDR2 is SVGIG (reference sequence). CDR3 sequence reads: CAWLDRVRYEQYF. CDR3 DNA sequence: TGTGCCTGGTTAGACAGGGTCCGGTACGAGCAGTACTTC.

V gene TRBV19 combines with J gene TRBJ1-1; no clear D gene. Trimming removed 4 bases at V and 6 bases at J, with 12 bases between. The CDR3 length is 13 residues. CDR1 and CDR2 from the germline V gene are LNHDA and SQIVND (reference sequence). CDR3 protein: CASSTLGVSEAFF. For the CDR3, the DNA is TGTGCCAGTAGTACCCTCGGGGTCTCTGAAGCTTTCTTT. Drawing the rest from reference TRBV19 and TRBJ1-1, the complete variable domain is DGGITQSPKYLFRKEGQNVTLSCEQNLNHDAMYWYRQDPGQGLRLIYYSQIVNDFQKGDIAEGYSVSREKKESFPLTVTSAQKNPTAFYLCASSTLGVSEAFFGQGTRLTVV.

The chain uses TRBV2 and TRBJ2-7, with 9 nucleotides matching TRBD2. CDR3 length equals 15 residues. V was pared by 3 bases and J by 1 base, with 4 bases of the junction left unmatched. CDR1 and CDR2 (germline): SNHLY, FYNNEI. CDR3 sequence (DNA): TGTGCCAGCAGTGAGCGGGGGGGTGAATCCTACGAGCAGTACTTC. It codes for CASSERGGESYEQYF.

V and J are TRBV5-6 and TRBJ1-2; D unclear. V gave up 0 bases and J gave up 1 base, with 7 bases separating them. The CDR3 spans 14 residues. Germline CDR1 is SGHDT and CDR2 is YYEEEE. The CDR3 reads CASSLGSVNYGYTF. The CDR3 DNA reads TGTGCCAGCAGCTTGGGGAGCGTTAACTATGGCTACACCTTC.

This chain uses TRBV27 with TRBJ2-4; possible D gene TRBD1, 6 bases. Deletions cut 6 bases from V and 0 bases from J, with 18 bases between. The CDR3 covers 17 residues. Germline V gene data show CDR1 as MNHEY and CDR2 as SMNVEV (reference sequence). The CDR3 region has the DNA TGTGCCAGCAGCACGCGACAGGTGGACGTAGCCAAAAACATTCAGTACTTC. This codes for CASSTRQVDVAKNIQYF.

The rearrangement joins TRBV5-1 to TRBJ2-2; D is perhaps TRBD1 (6 bases). V was pared by 4 bases and J by 5 bases, with 18 bases between. Germline-derived CDR1 and CDR2 are SGHRS and YFSETQ. The CDR3 consists of 16 residues. The CDR3 reads CASSTGVTGRTGELFF. The CDR3 nucleotides read TGCGCCAGCAGCACGGGCGTGACAGGACGGACCGGGGAGCTGTTTTTT. Full variable domain (outside the CDR3, taken from reference TRBV5-1 and TRBJ2-2): KAGVTQTPRYLIKTRGQQVTLSCSPISGHRSVSWYQQTPGQGLQFLFEYFSETQRNKGNFPGRFSGRQFSNSRSEMNVSTLELGDSALYLCASSTGVTGRTGELFFGEGSRLTVL.

The table lists this clone with a count of one. This chain connects TRBV30 to TRBJ2-1; TRBD2 aligns across 10 bases. Losses at the gene ends were 3 bases for V and 8 bases for J; bases not matched to a gene: 7. From germline, CDR1 is GTSNPN and CDR2 SVGIG (reference sequence). The CDR3 totals 14 residues. CDR3 DNA sequence: TGTGCCTGGAGGAAGGCTAGCGGGAGTTATGAGCAGTTCTTC. Its protein product is CAWRKASGSYEQFF.

V and J are TRBV5-1 and TRBJ1-2; 10 bases are shared with TRBD1. Trimming took 4 bases from V and 10 from J; bases not matched to a gene: 4. The CDR3 covers 12 residues. CDR1 and CDR2 (germline): SGHRS, YFSETQ. The CDR3 DNA reads TGCGCCAGCAGCCCCGACAGGGGGCCCTACACCTTC. Protein sequence: CASSPDRGPYTF.

The CDR3, as DNA: TGTGCCAGCAGCCAAAACAGGGTGACCTACGAGCAGTACTTC. It is translated as CASSQNRVTYEQYF. This chain connects TRBV14 to TRBJ2-7; the D gene is possibly TRBD1 (6 bases). CDR1 and CDR2 (germline): SGHDN, FVKESK. V lost 2 bases and J lost 2, with 10 bases in between. This CDR3 spans 14 amino acids.

The J gene is TRBJ2-3, the V gene TRBV5-6; 7 bases map to TRBD1. The CDR3 runs 15 residues. V trimming: 5 bases; J trimming: 4 bases; junction bases outside the gene matches: 10. Germline CDR1 reads SGHDT; CDR2 reads YYEEEE. The CDR3 here is CASRLTGNLPDTQYF. Written as DNA, the CDR3 is TGTGCCAGCAGGCTGACAGGGAACCTCCCAGATACGCAGTATTTT.

This chain uses TRBV27 with TRBJ1-1; D is unclear. CDR1 is MNHEY, CDR2 SMNVEV, per germline (reference sequence). This CDR3 has 14 amino acids. The V gene lost 8 bases and the J gene lost 4 bases, with 17 bases spanning the gap. The CDR3 nucleotides read TGTGCCAGCCACCCCCAGGCCTGGGCCACTGAAGCTTTCTTT. This encodes CASHPQAWATEAFF.

The chain is built from TRBV19 and TRBJ2-7; D is ambiguous. Trimming took off 4 bases at V and 4 bases at J, with 11 bases between the two ends. The germline gives CDR1 LNHDA, CDR2 SQIVND (reference sequence). The CDR3 extends over 13 amino acids. CDR3 loop: CASSTPPLYEQYF. Here the CDR3 DNA reads TGTGCCAGTAGTACGCCTCCCCTATACGAGCAGTACTTC.